The text below deals with one T cell receptor beta chain. Trimming removed 4 bases from V and 7 bases from J; junction bases left unmatched: 5. This CDR3 region has 13 residues. Germline V gene sequence: CDR1 SGHDT, CDR2 YYEEEE. The source of the sample is a study of control samples from healthy donors and cancer patients. Clones were read by immunoSEQ multiplex PCR, and TCRdb kept only the in-frame ones, dropping some. The sample records 150,000 to 200,000 clones, around 90% being singletons. Input material: blood. This clonotype was sampled from a man aged 18 to 29 in good health. This chain joins TRBV5-6 and TRBJ2-1; 7 nucleotides match TRBD1. CDR3 sequence (DNA): TGTGCCAGCAGCGCGACAGGGATAAATGAGCAGTTCTTC. Translated, it gives CASSATGINEQFF.